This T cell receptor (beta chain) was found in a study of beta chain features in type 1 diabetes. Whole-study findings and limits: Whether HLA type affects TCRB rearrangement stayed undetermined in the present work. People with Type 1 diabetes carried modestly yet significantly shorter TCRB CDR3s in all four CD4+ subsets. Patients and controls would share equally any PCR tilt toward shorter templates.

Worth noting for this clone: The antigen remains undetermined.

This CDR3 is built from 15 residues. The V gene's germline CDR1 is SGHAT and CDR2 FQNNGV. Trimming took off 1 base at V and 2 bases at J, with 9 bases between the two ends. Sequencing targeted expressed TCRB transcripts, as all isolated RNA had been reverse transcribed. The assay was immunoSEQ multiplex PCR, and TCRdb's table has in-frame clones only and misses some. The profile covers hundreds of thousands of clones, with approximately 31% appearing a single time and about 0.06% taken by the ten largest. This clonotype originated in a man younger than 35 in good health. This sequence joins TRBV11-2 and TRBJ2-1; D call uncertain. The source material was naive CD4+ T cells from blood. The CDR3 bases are TGTGCCAGCAGCTTAGTACTGCGTACCTACAATGAGCAGTTCTTC. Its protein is CASSLVLRTYNEQFF.